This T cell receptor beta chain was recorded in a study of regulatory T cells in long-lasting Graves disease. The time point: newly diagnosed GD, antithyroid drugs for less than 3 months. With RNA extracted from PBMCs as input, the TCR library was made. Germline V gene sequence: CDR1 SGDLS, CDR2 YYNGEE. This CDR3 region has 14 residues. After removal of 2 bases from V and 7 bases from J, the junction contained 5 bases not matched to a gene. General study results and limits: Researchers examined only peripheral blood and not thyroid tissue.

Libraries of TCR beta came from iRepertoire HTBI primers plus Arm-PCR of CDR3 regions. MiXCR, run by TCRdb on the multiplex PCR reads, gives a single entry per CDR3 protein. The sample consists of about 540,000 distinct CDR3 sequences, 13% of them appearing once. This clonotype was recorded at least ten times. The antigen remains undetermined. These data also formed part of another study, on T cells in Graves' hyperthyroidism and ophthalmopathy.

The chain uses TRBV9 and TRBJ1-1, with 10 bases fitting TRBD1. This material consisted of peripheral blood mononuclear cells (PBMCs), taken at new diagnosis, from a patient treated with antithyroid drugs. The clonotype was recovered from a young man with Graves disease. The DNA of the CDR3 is TGTGCCAGCAGCGTCGGACAGGGGGTAGGTGAAGCTTTCTTT. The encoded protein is CASSVGQGVGEAFF.